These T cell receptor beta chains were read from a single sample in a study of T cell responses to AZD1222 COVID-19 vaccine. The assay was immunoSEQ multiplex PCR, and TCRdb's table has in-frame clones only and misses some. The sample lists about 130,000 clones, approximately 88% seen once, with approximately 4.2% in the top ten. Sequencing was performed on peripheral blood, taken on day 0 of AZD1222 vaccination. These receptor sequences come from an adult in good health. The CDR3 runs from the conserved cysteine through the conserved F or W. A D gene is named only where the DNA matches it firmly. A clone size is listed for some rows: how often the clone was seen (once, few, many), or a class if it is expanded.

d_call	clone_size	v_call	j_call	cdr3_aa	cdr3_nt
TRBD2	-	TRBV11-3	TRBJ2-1	CASSRGGGSGDEQFF	TGTGCCAGCAGCCGGGGGGGCGGTTCGGGAGATGAGCAGTTCTTC
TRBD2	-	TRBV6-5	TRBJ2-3	CASGLAGPDTQYF	TGTGCCAGCGGGCTAGCGGGGCCAGATACGCAGTATTTT
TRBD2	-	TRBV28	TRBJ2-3	CASSSPGLAGGPGDTQYF	TGTGCCAGCAGTTCACCGGGACTAGCGGGAGGGCCGGGAGATACGCAGTATTTT
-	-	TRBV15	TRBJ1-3	CATSRDRGVSGNTIYF	TGTGCCACCAGCAGAGATAGGGGGGTATCTGGAAACACCATATATTTT
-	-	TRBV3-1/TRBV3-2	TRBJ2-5	CASSRREPKKETQYF	TGTGCCAGCAGCCGGAGGGAGCCAAAAAAAGAGACCCAGTACTTC
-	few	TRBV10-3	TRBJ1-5	CAISASGPQIHQPQHF	TGTGCCATCAGTGCATCCGGGCCGCAGATACATCAGCCCCAGCATTTT
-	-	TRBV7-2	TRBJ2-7	CASSFYTAYEQYF	TGTGCCAGCAGCTTCTATACGGCCTACGAGCAGTACTTC
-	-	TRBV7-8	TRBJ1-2	CASSLAWPGDNYGYTF	TGTGCCAGCAGCTTAGCGTGGCCAGGCGATAACTATGGCTACACCTTC
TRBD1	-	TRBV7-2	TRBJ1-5	CASSFGQVAPQHF	TGTGCCAGCAGCTTCGGACAGGTGGCACCCCAGCATTTT
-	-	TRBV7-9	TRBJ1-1	CASSLAAGKNTEAFF	TGTGCCAGCAGCTTAGCGGCAGGGAAGAACACTGAAGCTTTCTTT
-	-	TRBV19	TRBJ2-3	CASSTGEGTDTQYF	TGTGCCAGTAGTACAGGGGAGGGCACAGATACGCAGTATTTT
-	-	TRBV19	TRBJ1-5	CASSRGGSNQPQHF	TGTGCCAGTAGTAGAGGTGGTAGCAATCAGCCCCAGCATTTT
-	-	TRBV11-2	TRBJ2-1	CASSPRGFRTNNEQFF	TGTGCCAGCAGCCCCCGGGGCTTCAGAACCAACAATGAGCAGTTCTTC
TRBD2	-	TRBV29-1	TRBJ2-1	CSVDTSGGSSYNEQFF	TGCAGCGTTGACACTAGCGGCGGAAGCTCCTACAATGAGCAGTTCTTC
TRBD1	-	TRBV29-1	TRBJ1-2	CSVDDLRTGGIYGYGYTF	TGCAGCGTTGATGACCTCCGGACAGGTGGGATTTACGGCTATGGCTACACCTTC
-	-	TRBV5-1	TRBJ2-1	CASSLGGRDGDNEQFF	TGCGCCAGCAGCTTGGGAGGGCGGGACGGAGACAATGAGCAGTTCTTC
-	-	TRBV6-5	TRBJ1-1	CASSYQKIVGTEAFF	TGTGCCAGCAGTTACCAGAAAATAGTCGGCACTGAAGCTTTCTTT
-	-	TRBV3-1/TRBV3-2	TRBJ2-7	CASSGLAAGYYEQYF	TGTGCCAGCAGCGGGTTGGCGGCGGGGTACTACGAGCAGTACTTC
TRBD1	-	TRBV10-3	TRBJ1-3	CAIRQSTGKARNTIYF	TGTGCCATCCGCCAATCGACAGGGAAGGCAAGAAACACCATATATTTT
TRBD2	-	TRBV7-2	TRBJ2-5	CASSPAAGGRSETQYF	TGTGCCAGCAGCCCTGCAGCGGGGGGGCGTTCGGAGACCCAGTACTTC
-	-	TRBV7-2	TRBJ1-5	CASSLRGFNQPQHF	TGTGCCAGCAGCCTAAGAGGGTTCAATCAGCCCCAGCATTTT
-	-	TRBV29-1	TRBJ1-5	CSVATGTNQPQHF	TGCAGCGTAGCAACCGGTACCAATCAGCCCCAGCATTTT
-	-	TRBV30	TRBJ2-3	CAWNLQGGTDTQYF	TGTGCCTGGAACCTCCAGGGGGGGACAGATACGCAGTATTTT
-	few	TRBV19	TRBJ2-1	CASSRWGINEQFF	TGTGCCAGTAGTAGGTGGGGGATCAATGAGCAGTTCTTC
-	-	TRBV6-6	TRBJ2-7	CASSLGPVRASAYEQYF	TGTGCCAGCAGTCTAGGACCCGTACGAGCTAGTGCCTACGAGCAGTACTTC
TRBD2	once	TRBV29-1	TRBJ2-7	CSVEDSSGGYEQYF	TGCAGCGTTGAAGATTCTTCGGGGGGTTACGAGCAGTACTTC
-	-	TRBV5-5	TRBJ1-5	CASSLAGGNQPQHF	TGTGCCAGCAGCTTGGCCGGGGGCAATCAGCCCCAGCATTTT
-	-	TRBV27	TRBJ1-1	CASSLKGANTEAFF	TGTGCCAGCAGTTTAAAAGGGGCGAACACTGAAGCTTTCTTT
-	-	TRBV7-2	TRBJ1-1	CASSPAGASTEAFF	TGTGCCAGCAGCCCCGCGGGGGCCTCGACTGAAGCTTTCTTT
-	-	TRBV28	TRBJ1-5	CASSRTPQGSNQPQHF	TGTGCCAGCAGTCGTACTCCCCAGGGTAGCAATCAGCCCCAGCATTTT
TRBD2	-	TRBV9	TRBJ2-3	CASSDSLLAGTDTQYF	TGTGCCAGCAGCGATTCCCTTCTAGCGGGCACAGATACGCAGTATTTT
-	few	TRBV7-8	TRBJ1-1	CASSSSPYLEWGTEAFF	TGTGCCAGCAGCTCGTCGCCGTACTTGGAGTGGGGCACTGAAGCTTTCTTT
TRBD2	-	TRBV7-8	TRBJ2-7	CASKASGGFYEQYF	TGTGCCAGCAAGGCTAGCGGGGGTTTCTACGAGCAGTACTTC
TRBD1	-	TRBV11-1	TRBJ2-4	CASSYGTAGKNIQYF	TGTGCCAGCAGCTACGGGACAGCCGGCAAAAACATTCAGTACTTC
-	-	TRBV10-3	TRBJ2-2	CAISESRKGNTGELFF	TGTGCCATCAGTGAGTCGAGGAAGGGGAACACCGGGGAGCTGTTTTTT
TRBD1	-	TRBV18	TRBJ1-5	CASSQGQGLEPQHF	TGTGCCAGCTCACAGGGACAGGGTTTAGAGCCCCAGCATTTT
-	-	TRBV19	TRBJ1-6	CASRDSRTYNSPLHF	TGTGCCAGTAGGGACAGCCGTACGTATAATTCACCCCTCCACTTT
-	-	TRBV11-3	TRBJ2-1	CASSLGSSYDEQFF	TGTGCCAGCAGCTTAGGGAGTTCCTATGATGAGCAGTTCTTC
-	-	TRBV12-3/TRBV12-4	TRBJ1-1	CASIGVTEAFF	TGTGCCAGCATAGGTGTCACTGAAGCTTTCTTT